Below, 24 T cell receptor beta chains from the same sample are listed, as sequenced in a study of type 1 regulatory T cells. Study-wide points: Compared with non-type 1 regulatory T cells, type 1 regulatory T cells showed a more restricted TCR repertoire.

These receptors lack a known antigen. Each CDR3 protein is one row after TCRdb ran MiXCR on the reads. The sample has about 71,000 distinct CDR3 sequences, roughly 20% seen once. Sequences were obtained from cultured type 1 regulatory T (Tr1) cells, either the whole culture or a sorted fraction (not recorded which). All receptors come from a human donor in good health.

This chain joins TRBV7-3 and TRBJ2-1; 10 nucleotides line up with TRBD2. Germline trimming cut 1 base from V and 6 bases from J; bases unmatched to any gene: 6. CDR1 and CDR2 from the germline V gene are SGHTA and FQGTGA. The CDR3 consists of 16 residues. The CDR3, as DNA: TGTGCCAGCAGCTTAATACGTACTAGCGGGGTCAATGAGCAGTTCTTC. Translating it yields CASSLIRTSGVNEQFF. Drawing the rest from reference TRBV7-3 and TRBJ2-1, the complete variable domain is GAGVSQTPSNKVTEKGKYVELRCDPISGHTALYWYRQSLGQGPEFLIYFQGTGAADDSGLPNDRFFAVRPEGSVSTLKIQRTERGDSAVYLCASSLIRTSGVNEQFFGPGTRLTVL.

This sequence joins TRBV3-1 and TRBJ2-5; TRBD2 matches 7 bases. Germline V gives CDR1 LGHDT, CDR2 YNNKEL (reference sequence). The CDR3 consists of 14 residues. V lost 6 bases and J lost 4; bases outside the gene matches: 8. CDR3 amino acids: CASSPTGGLETQYF. The CDR3 nucleotides read TGTGCCAGCAGTCCGACGGGAGGACTAGAGACCCAGTACTTC.

The V call is TRBV20-1, the J call TRBJ2-3; TRBD1 matches 7 bases. This CDR3 comprises 15 residues. From germline, CDR1 is DFQATT and CDR2 SNEGSKA (reference sequence). V lost 0 bases, J lost 5 bases, and 8 bases stayed unmatched. The CDR3 loop is CSARDSRQGGDTQYF. CDR3 nucleotides: TGCAGTGCTAGAGATTCCCGACAGGGTGGAGATACGCAGTATTTT.

J is TRBJ2-2 and V is TRBV5-1; no reliable D call. CDR1 and CDR2 from the germline V gene are SGHRS and YFSETQ. The CDR3 has 14 amino acids. V gave up 5 bases and J gave up 5 bases, with 13 bases separating them. CDR3 bases: TGCGCCAGCAGGCCTGGGTTCCAAACCGGGGAGCTGTTTTTT. Translating gives CASRPGFQTGELFF. The full variable domain, with the rest looked up from reference TRBV5-1 and TRBJ2-2, is KAGVTQTPRYLIKTRGQQVTLSCSPISGHRSVSWYQQTPGQGLQFLFEYFSETQRNKGNFPGRFSGRQFSNSRSEMNVSTLELGDSALYLCASRPGFQTGELFFGEGSRLTVL.

The chain employs TRBV20-1 and TRBJ2-1; a weak D match, TRBD2 (5 bases). CDR3 length: 14 residues. Trimming took 6 bases from V and 2 from J, leaving 14 bases between them. Germline assignment: CDR1 DFQATT and CDR2 SNEGSKA (reference sequence). Written as DNA, the CDR3 is TGCAGTGCCATCCTAGCCCTTACCTACAATGAGCAGTTCTTC. This sequence encodes CSAILALTYNEQFF.

The gene calls are TRBV5-4 and TRBJ1-2, with 7 bases aligning to TRBD1. Germline V gene lookup returns CDR1 SGHNT and CDR2 YYREEE (reference sequence). The CDR3 is made up of 15 amino acids. J was trimmed by 6 bases and V by 4 bases; bases with no gene match: 12. This CDR3 reads CASSGRTTGYNGYTF. CDR3 bases: TGTGCCAGCAGCGGAAGAACGACAGGGTATAATGGCTACACCTTC.

The rearrangement joins TRBV28 to TRBJ2-2; D is ambiguous. From germline, CDR1 is MDHEN and CDR2 SYDVKM. V was clipped by 3 bases and J by 2 bases, with 4 bases between them. The CDR3 length is 13 residues. The CDR3 loop is CASSFRNTGELFF. In DNA form, the CDR3 reads TGTGCCAGCAGTTTCCGAAACACCGGGGAGCTGTTTTTT. Variable domain in full (rest from reference TRBV28 and TRBJ2-2): DVKVTQSSRYLVKRTGEKVFLECVQDMDHENMFWYRQDPGLGLRLIYFSYDVKMKEKGDIPEGYSVSREKKERFSLILESASTNQTSMYLCASSFRNTGELFFGEGSRLTVL.

The chain couples TRBV5-5 to TRBJ2-7, with TRBD2 identical over 13 bases. The V gene's germline CDR1 is SGHKS and CDR2 YYEKEE (reference sequence). This CDR3 has 15 residues. V lost 4 bases, J lost 6 bases, and 7 bases stayed unmatched. The CDR3 DNA reads as TGTGCCAGCAGCATCGGGACTAGCGGGATAGCCGAGCAGTACTTC. Encoded protein: CASSIGTSGIAEQYF.

This clonotype was counted between two and nine times. The chain joins TRBV7-2 to TRBJ2-7; 9 bases align to TRBD2. Germline CDR1 reads SGHTA; CDR2 reads FQGNSA. CDR3 length: 15 amino acids. V lost 2 bases to trimming and J lost 1 base; unmatched junction nucleotides: 3. DNA of the CDR3: TGTGCCAGCAGCTTACTAGCGGGAAATTCCTACGAGCAGTACTTC. As protein: CASSLLAGNSYEQYF.

The chain couples TRBV6-5 to TRBJ2-1, with 9 bases lining up with TRBD1. Germline assignment: CDR1 MNHEY and CDR2 SVGAGI. This CDR3 has 15 amino acids. Unmatched junction bases numbered 6, after V lost 7 bases and J lost 2 bases. This CDR3 reads CASTSRTGAYNEQFF. The CDR3 DNA sequence: TGTGCCAGCACTTCGCGGACAGGGGCCTACAATGAGCAGTTCTTC.

The sample holds a few counts of this clonotype. The chain employs TRBV7-2 and TRBJ2-1; D unresolved. Germline CDR1 is SGHTA and CDR2 is FQGNSA. The CDR3 runs 12 residues. V was pared by 6 bases and J by 7 bases, with 10 bases between. As DNA, the CDR3 is TGTGCCAGCAGTCATAAGTTAAATGAGCAGTTCTTC. It codes for CASSHKLNEQFF.

In this sample, this clonotype turned up many times. V is TRBV12-3 or TRBV12-4 and J is TRBJ2-4; 9 bases agree with TRBD2. The junction had 4 bases not matched to a gene; V was cut back by 2 bases and J by 8 bases. The CDR3 sequence is 14 residues long. The CDR3 loop is CASSLRTSEDIQYF. CDR3 nucleotide sequence: TGTGCCAGCAGTTTAAGGACTAGCGAAGACATTCAGTACTTC.

The chain employs TRBV12-3 or TRBV12-4 and TRBJ2-1, with a possible D match to TRBD1 (6 bases). Trimming stripped 5 bases from V and 6 bases from J, with 17 bases between. This CDR3 has 15 residues. The CDR3 here is CASSHQGQGGNEQFF. DNA of the CDR3: TGTGCCAGCAGTCACCAGGGGCAGGGCGGCAATGAGCAGTTCTTC.

This clonotype was observed a few times. The genes are TRBV4-2 and TRBJ2-2; TRBD1 is a possible D gene (6 bases). The length of the CDR3 is 14 residues. V was trimmed by 0 bases and J by 7 bases, leaving 9 bases between them. The germline V gene encodes CDR1 LGHNA and CDR2 YNFKEQ. For the CDR3, the DNA is TGTGCCAGCAGCCAAGATGCAGGGGTCGGGGAGCTGTTTTTT. This gives the protein CASSQDAGVGELFF.

The chain links TRBV18 to TRBJ2-3; D may be TRBD2 (6 bases). V lost 3 bases and J lost 0, with 10 bases in between. CDR3 length equals 15 residues. CDR1 is KGHSH, CDR2 LQKENI, per germline. CDR3 nucleotide sequence: TGTGCCAGCTCACCGCAGGGACTTAGCACAGATACGCAGTATTTT. Translating it yields CASSPQGLSTDTQYF.

The chain combines TRBV5-6 with TRBJ2-1; D not resolved. CDR3 length: 14 amino acids. CDR1 is SGHDT, CDR2 YYEEEE, per germline. Trimming took 4 bases from V and 12 from J, leaving 20 bases between them. In nucleotides, the CDR3 is TGTGCCAGCAGCCTTTGGGGTCCGAAGCTACGGCAGTTCTTC. Amino acids: CASSLWGPKLRQFF.

This clonotype was recorded at least ten times. The chain is built from TRBV5-1 and TRBJ2-3; 8 nucleotides line up with TRBD1. Germline CDR1 reads SGHRS; CDR2 reads YFSETQ. The CDR3 runs to 14 residues. After removal of 4 bases from V and 6 bases from J, the junction contained 7 bases not matched to a gene. DNA for the CDR3: TGCGCCAGCAGCACGATGACAGGGGTTGATACGCAGTATTTT. Protein sequence: CASSTMTGVDTQYF.

Notes on this clonotype: The junction shows a germline mismatch at one end, possibly a read error. This chain joins TRBV5-1 and TRBJ2-1; D ambiguous. CDR1 is SGHRS, CDR2 YFSETQ, per germline. This CDR3 is built from 14 residues. The CDR3 spells CASFIGGFYNEQFF. The CDR3 nucleotides are TGCGCCTCCTTTATCGGCGGATTCTACAATGAACAGTTCTTC.

This clonotype was seen repeatedly, ten times or more. This rearrangement joins TRBV12-3 or TRBV12-4 to TRBJ2-2; either TRBD1 or TRBD2 may fit D (5 bases each). The length of the CDR3 is 12 residues. Trimming took off 4 bases at V and 7 bases at J, with 7 bases between the two ends. The CDR3 protein is CASSWGSGELFF. CDR3 coding DNA: TGTGCCAGCAGTTGGGGGAGCGGGGAGCTGTTTTTT.

This clonotype occurred a few times. The chain employs TRBV7-9 and TRBJ2-5; the D gene is possibly TRBD2 (5 bases). V was pared by 5 bases and J by 3 bases, with 16 bases between. The CDR3 consists of 15 residues. Germline CDR1 SEHNR, CDR2 FQNEAQ (reference sequence). CDR3: CASSDPAPGEETQYF. CDR3 DNA sequence: TGTGCCAGCAGCGACCCGGCCCCCGGGGAAGAGACCCAGTACTTC.

The chain combines TRBV5-1 with TRBJ2-5, with D maybe TRBD2 (5 bases). Germline V gives CDR1 SGHRS, CDR2 YFSETQ. The ends were cut back, 4 bases at V and 2 bases at J, with 15 bases in the middle. This CDR3 spans 15 amino acids. Written as DNA, the CDR3 is TGCGCCAGCAGCCCGGAGGACCCGCGGCAAGAGACCCAGTACTTC. It codes for CASSPEDPRQETQYF.

This clonotype was counted many times. This chain links TRBV9 with TRBJ1-2, with 7 positions matching TRBD1. J lost 8 bases, V lost 1 base, and 5 bases had no gene match. This CDR3 has 13 residues. The germline V gene has CDR1 SGDLS and CDR2 YYNGEE. The CDR3 region has the DNA TGTGCCAGCAGCGTAACCTACAGGGGCGGCTACACCTTC. Translating it yields CASSVTYRGGYTF. Filled out from reference TRBV9 and TRBJ1-2, the complete variable domain reads DSGVTQTPKHLITATGQRVTLRCSPRSGDLSVYWYQQSLDQGLQFLIQYYNGEERAKGNILERFSAQQFPDLHSELNLSSLELGDSALYFCASSVTYRGGYTFGSGTRLTVV.

The sample holds many counts of this clonotype. The chain employs TRBV27 and TRBJ1-4; maybe TRBD1 (5 bases). The CDR3 contains 17 residues. Looked up from germline, CDR1 is MNHEY and CDR2 is SMNVEV (reference sequence). With 4 bases removed from V and 1 base from J, the gap between germline ends came to 16 bases. The CDR3 reads CASSSASAGGTNEKLFF. In DNA form, the CDR3 reads TGTGCCAGCAGTTCAGCCTCGGCGGGGGGAACTAATGAAAAACTGTTTTTT.

This chain connects TRBV7-2 to TRBJ2-3, with TRBD2 as a possible D gene (5 bases). Germline V gene sequence: CDR1 SGHTA, CDR2 FQGNSA. The CDR3 contains 15 residues. The ends were cut back, 3 bases at V and 0 bases at J, with 10 bases in the middle. The CDR3 is CASSFASTSTDTQYF. In DNA, the CDR3 is TGTGCCAGCAGCTTCGCTAGCACCAGCACAGATACGCAGTATTTT.